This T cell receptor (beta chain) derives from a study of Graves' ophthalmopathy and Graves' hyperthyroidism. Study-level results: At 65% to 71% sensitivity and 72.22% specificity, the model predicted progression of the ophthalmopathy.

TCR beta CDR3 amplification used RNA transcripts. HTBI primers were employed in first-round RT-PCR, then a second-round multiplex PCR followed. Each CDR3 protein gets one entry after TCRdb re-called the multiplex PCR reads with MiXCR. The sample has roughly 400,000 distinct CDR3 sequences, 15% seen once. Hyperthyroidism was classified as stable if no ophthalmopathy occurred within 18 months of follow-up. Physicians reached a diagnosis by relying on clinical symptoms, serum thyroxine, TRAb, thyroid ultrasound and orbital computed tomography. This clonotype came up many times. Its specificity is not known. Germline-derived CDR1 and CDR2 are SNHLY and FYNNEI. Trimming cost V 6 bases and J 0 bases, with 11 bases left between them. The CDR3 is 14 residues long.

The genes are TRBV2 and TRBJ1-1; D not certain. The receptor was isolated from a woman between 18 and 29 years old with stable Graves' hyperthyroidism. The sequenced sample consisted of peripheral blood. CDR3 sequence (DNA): TGTGCCAGCAGCGACGGTGGCTTGAACACTGAAGCTTTCTTT. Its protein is CASSDGGLNTEAFF.